Listed here are 25 T cell receptor beta chains from one sample, sequenced in a study of T cell changes during pregnancy in multiple sclerosis. TCRdb's table, derived via immunoSEQ multiplex PCR, lists solely in-frame clones and lacks some. The data show over 50,000 clones, less than 90% seen once. Sequencing was performed on CD4+ T cells from peripheral blood mononuclear cells, taken in the third trimester of pregnancy. These receptors were taken from a female donor with multiple sclerosis, enrolled in a pregnancy study.

This clone was counted a single time. The rearrangement uses TRBV6-5 and TRBJ2-7; possible D gene TRBD2, 6 bases. Germline CDR1 and CDR2: MNHEY and SVGAGI. The germline V and J ends were trimmed by 2 bases and 0 bases, with 8 bases remaining between them. There are 14 residues in the CDR3. Here the CDR3 DNA reads TGTGCCAGCAGTTACGGGGGGTACTCCTACGAGCAGTACTTC. It yields the protein CASSYGGYSYEQYF.

The chain is built from TRBV7-9 and TRBJ2-7; 11 bases align to TRBD2. Germline V CDR1 and CDR2: SEHNR, FQNEAQ (reference sequence). J gave up 6 bases and V 5 bases, and 6 bases lay outside the gene matches. The CDR3 loop spans 14 amino acids. The CDR3: CASSPSGGISEQYF. As DNA, the CDR3 is TGTGCCAGCAGCCCTAGCGGGGGGATCTCCGAGCAGTACTTC.

The chain carries TRBV20-1 and TRBJ2-5; TRBD1 might be the D (6 bases). The CDR3 spans 11 residues. Trimming pared 0 bases from V and 13 bases from J, leaving 12 bases between. Looked up from germline, CDR1 is DFQATT and CDR2 is SNEGSKA (reference sequence). The CDR3: CSAREGARRYF. CDR3 nucleotide sequence: TGCAGTGCTAGAGAGGGGGCCCGGCGGTACTTC.

V and J are TRBV27 and TRBJ1-2, with D possibly TRBD1 on 6 matching bases. The germline gives CDR1 MNHEY, CDR2 SMNVEV (reference sequence). The CDR3 has 15 residues. Trimming left V 7 bases short and J 4 bases short, with 19 bases between. CDR3 in amino acids: CASTSGGLEGYGYTF. The DNA of the CDR3 is TGTGCCAGCACCTCCGGGGGGCTAGAGGGCTATGGCTACACCTTC.

V and J are TRBV10-3 and TRBJ2-2, with 15 positions matching TRBD2. Looked up from germline, CDR1 is ENHRY and CDR2 is SYGVKD. The V gene end was trimmed by 6 bases and the J gene end by 3 bases; junction bases not matched to a gene: 8. CDR3 length: 18 residues. The CDR3 sequence: CAISPGLAGGTDTGELFF. The CDR3, as DNA: TGTGCCATCAGCCCCGGACTAGCGGGGGGGACGGACACCGGGGAGCTGTTTTTT.

The chain links TRBV2 to TRBJ1-2; TRBD1 matches at 8 bases. Losses at the gene ends were 0 bases for V and 5 bases for J; bases not matched to a gene: 8. The V gene's germline CDR1 is SNHLY and CDR2 FYNNEI. The CDR3 runs to 16 residues. The DNA for the CDR3 is TGTGCCAGCAGTGAAGCTGGGGCAGGGGGCTGGTATGGCTACACCTTC. This codes for CASSEAGAGGWYGYTF.

The chain has TRBV7-2 and TRBJ1-5, with 8 bases that match TRBD1. The CDR3 runs to 14 residues. V lost 5 bases to trimming and J lost 3 bases; unmatched junction nucleotides: 3. Looked up from germline, CDR1 is SGHTA and CDR2 is FQGNSA. The CDR3 DNA sequence: TGTGCCAGCAGCGTGACAGGGGACAATCAGCCCCAGCATTTT. Amino acids: CASSVTGDNQPQHF.

The sample holds one count of this clone. The chain is built from TRBV7-2 and TRBJ1-1; D not certain. Germline loops: CDR1 SGHTA, CDR2 FQGNSA. V lost 1 base and J lost 6, with 12 bases in between. This CDR3 spans 14 amino acids. For the CDR3, the DNA is TGTGCCAGCAGCTTAGACAGAACTTTTTCTGAAGCTTTCTTT. Residues: CASSLDRTFSEAFF.

V gene TRBV11-1 combines with J gene TRBJ1-4, with 9 bases matching TRBD1. Per germline, CDR1 SGHAT and CDR2 FQDESV (reference sequence). This CDR3 region has 15 residues. The V and J ends lost 5 bases and 7 bases, in that order; junction bases with no gene match: 8. CDR3 in amino acids: CASSLGTGTPEKLFF. The CDR3, as DNA: TGTGCCAGCAGCCTCGGGACAGGGACACCTGAAAAACTGTTTTTT. Based on the CDR3 plus reference TRBV11-1 and TRBJ1-4, the full variable domain is EAEVAQSPRYKITEKSQAVAFWCDPISGHATLYWYRQILGQGPELLVQFQDESVVDDSQLPKDRFSAERLKGVDSTLKIQPAELGDSAMYLCASSLGTGTPEKLFFGSGTQLSVL.

This chain joins TRBV19 and TRBJ1-2; perhaps TRBD1 as D (5 bases). The CDR3 loop spans 13 amino acids. Germline-derived CDR1 and CDR2 are LNHDA and SQIVND (reference sequence). With 1 base removed from V and 7 bases from J, the gap between germline ends came to 10 bases. CDR3 coding DNA: TGTGCCAGTAGTATAGCGGCGGGGGTTGGCTACACCTTC. Its translation is CASSIAAGVGYTF.

This chain uses TRBV7-2 with TRBJ2-1, with D uncertain. The CDR3 runs 15 residues. Germline-derived CDR1 and CDR2 are SGHTA and FQGNSA. The V end lost 1 base, the J end lost 0 bases, and 7 bases lay between the germline ends. CDR3 amino acids: CASSLDPSSYNEQFF. CDR3 DNA sequence: TGTGCCAGCAGCTTAGACCCGAGCTCCTACAATGAGCAGTTCTTC.

The chain recombines TRBV30 with TRBJ2-2; 9 bases line up with TRBD1. The CDR3 spans 14 residues. With 3 bases clipped from V and 3 bases from J, the junction kept 2 bases outside the gene matches. Germline CDR1 reads GTSNPN; CDR2 reads SVGIG (reference sequence). CDR3 residues: CAWSRDRDTGELFF. CDR3 sequence (DNA): TGTGCCTGGAGCCGGGACAGGGACACCGGGGAGCTGTTTTTT.

The CDR3 loop is CASSQGPGLYGDTEAFF. The CDR3 nucleotides read TGTGCCAGCAGCCAAGGCCCGGGACTCTACGGGGACACTGAAGCTTTCTTT. The rearrangement links TRBV4-2 to TRBJ1-1; D is perhaps TRBD1 (5 bases). Trimming took 1 base from V and 3 from J, leaving 18 bases between them. The length of the CDR3 is 17 residues. Germline-derived CDR1 and CDR2 are LGHNA and YNFKEQ.

CDR3 nucleotides: TGTGCCAGCTCACTGATGCGGGCAGGCACAGATACGCAGTATTTT. The encoded protein is CASSLMRAGTDTQYF. The rearrangement uses TRBV18 and TRBJ2-3; the D gene is possibly TRBD2 (5 bases). This CDR3 has 15 amino acids. CDR1 is KGHSH, CDR2 LQKENI, per germline. V was trimmed by 4 bases and J by 1 base, leaving 12 bases between them.

The chain has TRBV5-5 and TRBJ2-7, with 10 bases fitting TRBD2. The trim removed 4 bases at V and 1 base at J, leaving 5 bases unmatched. The length of the CDR3 is 15 residues. Germline V gives CDR1 SGHKS, CDR2 YYEKEE (reference sequence). The CDR3 region is CASSHQLAGSYEQYF. The CDR3 DNA reads as TGTGCCAGCAGCCATCAACTAGCGGGATCCTACGAGCAGTACTTC.

The V and J genes are TRBV18 and TRBJ2-3, with D possibly being TRBD2 (6 bases). V gave up 3 bases and J gave up 0 bases, with 10 bases separating them. Germline lookup yields CDR1 KGHSH and CDR2 LQKENI. The CDR3 length is 15 residues. CDR3 sequence: CASSPLDYSTDTQYF. Written as DNA, the CDR3 is TGTGCCAGCTCACCTCTGGACTACAGCACAGATACGCAGTATTTT.

The genes are TRBV7-2 and TRBJ2-5; 7 positions match TRBD2. After removal of 4 bases from V and 0 bases from J, the junction contained 5 bases not matched to a gene. Germline V lookup: CDR1 SGHTA, CDR2 FQGNSA. The CDR3 is 15 residues long. The CDR3 DNA reads as TGTGCCAGCAGCTACTCCCGGGGGGACCAAGAGACCCAGTACTTC. Translation gives CASSYSRGDQETQYF. The full variable domain, with the rest looked up from reference TRBV7-2 and TRBJ2-5, is GAGVSQSPSNKVTEKGKDVELRCDPISGHTALYWYRQSLGQGLEFLIYFQGNSAPDKSGLPSDRFSAERTGGSVSTLTIQRTQQEDSAVYLCASSYSRGDQETQYFGPGTRLLVL.

This clone was seen a single time. The chain links TRBV7-2 to TRBJ1-2; no clear D gene. CDR3 length equals 12 residues. Trimming took off 4 bases at V and 8 bases at J, with 11 bases between the two ends. Looked up from germline, CDR1 is SGHTA and CDR2 is FQGNSA. CDR3 sequence (DNA): TGTGCCAGCAGCTGGCGGCCTCGAGGCTACACCTTC. Residues: CASSWRPRGYTF.

This clone is a singleton in its sample. This chain joins TRBV2 and TRBJ1-5; D might be TRBD1 (6 bases). The CDR3 loop spans 13 amino acids. V lost 5 bases and J 5 bases, leaving 10 bases between the germline ends. The V gene's germline CDR1 is SNHLY and CDR2 FYNNEI. In DNA form, the CDR3 reads TGTGCCAGCAGTCCGGACAGCCATCAGCCCCAGCATTTT. Translation: CASSPDSHQPQHF.

The CDR3 DNA is TGCAGCGTTGAAGACGCCGGGACAGGCTCCTACGAGCAGTACTTC. Translating it yields CSVEDAGTGSYEQYF. The rearrangement uses TRBV29-1 and TRBJ2-7, with 8 bases matching TRBD1. This CDR3 spans 15 amino acids. The trim removed 0 bases at V and 0 bases at J, leaving 4 bases unmatched. Germline V gene sequence: CDR1 SQVTM, CDR2 ANQGSEA.

This clone was detected only once. The chain employs TRBV6-5 and TRBJ1-2; D is unclear. CDR3 length: 13 residues. V lost 5 bases and J lost 4, with 11 bases in between. Germline CDR1 and CDR2: MNHEY and SVGAGI. This CDR3 reads CASSPIGSYGYTF. As DNA, the CDR3 is TGTGCCAGCAGTCCAATCGGGAGCTATGGCTACACCTTC.

This chain links TRBV19 with TRBJ2-5; 10 bases line up with TRBD2. This CDR3 is 15 amino acids long. CDR1 is LNHDA, CDR2 SQIVND, per germline (reference sequence). J lost 5 bases, V lost 5 bases, and 8 bases had no gene match. The CDR3, as DNA: TGTGCCAGTAGTGTTAGCGGGGGGCGGGAGGAGACCCAGTACTTC. It encodes CASSVSGGREETQYF.

As concerns this clone: This sample also contains other DNA sequences that code for the same CDR3. The chain is built from TRBV7-2 and TRBJ1-5, with 8 bases fitting TRBD1. After removal of 5 bases from V and 5 bases from J, the junction contained 2 bases not matched to a gene. This CDR3 spans 13 amino acids. CDR1 is SGHTA and CDR2 is FQGNSA in the germline V gene. As DNA, the CDR3 is TGTGCCAGCAGCACACAGGGGGATCAGCCCCAGCATTTT. Its protein is CASSTQGDQPQHF.

The chain recombines TRBV7-7 with TRBJ1-5; 8 nucleotides match TRBD1. This CDR3 comprises 15 residues. CDR1 is SSHAT, CDR2 FNYEAQ, per germline (reference sequence). V lost 5 bases, J lost 0 bases, and 3 bases stayed unmatched. CDR3 amino acids: CASSADRDSNQPQHF. The CDR3 DNA sequence: TGTGCCAGCAGCGCGGACAGGGATAGCAATCAGCCCCAGCATTTT.

The chain joins TRBV19 to TRBJ2-2; 7 nucleotides match TRBD2. The CDR3 totals 17 residues. Trimming removed 4 bases from V and 3 bases from J; junction bases left unmatched: 11. Germline V gives CDR1 LNHDA, CDR2 SQIVND (reference sequence). The CDR3 region has the DNA TGTGCCAGTAGTACACAAAGGGAGGGGACTTACACCGGGGAGCTGTTTTTT. As protein: CASSTQREGTYTGELFF. Together with reference TRBV19 and TRBJ2-2, the CDR3 gives the full variable domain: DGGITQSPKYLFRKEGQNVTLSCEQNLNHDAMYWYRQDPGQGLRLIYYSQIVNDFQKGDIAEGYSVSREKKESFPLTVTSAQKNPTAFYLCASSTQREGTYTGELFFGEGSRLTVL.